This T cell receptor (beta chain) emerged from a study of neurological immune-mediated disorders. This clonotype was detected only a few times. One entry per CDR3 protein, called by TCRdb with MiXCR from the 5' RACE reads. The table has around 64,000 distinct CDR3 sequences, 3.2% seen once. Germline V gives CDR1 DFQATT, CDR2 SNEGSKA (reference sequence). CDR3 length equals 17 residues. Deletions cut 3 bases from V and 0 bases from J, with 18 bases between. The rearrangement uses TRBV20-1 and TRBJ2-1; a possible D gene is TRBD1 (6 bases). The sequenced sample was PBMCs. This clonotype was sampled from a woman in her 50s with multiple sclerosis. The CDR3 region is CSASPQGFRSSYNEQFF. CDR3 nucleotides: TGCAGTGCTAGTCCTCAGGGGTTCCGCAGCTCCTACAATGAGCAGTTCTTC.